These 23 T cell receptor beta chains came from one sample sequenced in a study of blood T cell repertoires in COVID-19. Profiling relied on immunoSEQ multiplex PCR, and the TCRdb table lists in-frame clones only, not all of them. The table has 140,000 to 150,000 clones, 80% to 90% seen once. Input material: peripheral blood. All receptors come from a human donor with acute or convalescent COVID-19. The donor label of this sample is uncertain.

The J gene is TRBJ2-3, the V gene TRBV9, with 12 nucleotides matching TRBD2. V trimming: 4 bases; J trimming: 2 bases; junction bases outside the gene matches: 5. This CDR3 region has 16 residues. Germline CDR1 reads SGDLS; CDR2 reads YYNGEE. The CDR3 sequence is CASSRLAGANTDTQYF. As DNA, the CDR3 is TGTGCCAGCAGCCGACTAGCGGGGGCCAACACAGATACGCAGTATTTT.

This clone was counted between two and nine times. The chain couples TRBV5-1 to TRBJ1-1; D is undetermined. Germline CDR1 is SGHRS and CDR2 is YFSETQ. The CDR3 contains 11 residues. V gave up 3 bases and J gave up 5 bases, with 5 bases separating them. CDR3 loop: CASSSRTEAFF. In DNA, the CDR3 is TGCGCCAGCAGCTCGAGGACTGAAGCTTTCTTT.

The gene calls are TRBV19 and TRBJ2-1; D perhaps matches TRBD2 (7 bases). From germline, CDR1 is LNHDA and CDR2 SQIVND (reference sequence). This CDR3 spans 13 amino acids. The V gene lost 10 bases and the J gene lost 4 bases, with 14 bases spanning the gap. The CDR3 here is CATSGGHYNEQFF. The CDR3 DNA reads as TGTGCCACCTCGGGGGGACATTACAATGAGCAGTTCTTC.

This sequence joins TRBV21-1 and TRBJ1-5. TRBV21-1 is recorded as a pseudogene. The CDR3 is 15 residues long. CDR3 protein: CASSSRGGFDQPQHF. CDR3 in DNA: TGTGCCAGCAGCTCGAGGGGGGGGTTCGATCAGCCCCAGCATTTT.

The rearrangement links TRBV27 to TRBJ1-2, with D perhaps matching TRBD1 (5 bases). CDR3 size: 15 residues. V dropped 5 bases and J dropped 4 bases, with 17 bases sitting between them. Germline V gives CDR1 MNHEY, CDR2 SMNVEV (reference sequence). In DNA, the CDR3 is TGTGCCAGCAGTCCCCTTCCGGACACTTCCTATGGCTACACCTTC. It yields the protein CASSPLPDTSYGYTF.

This chain joins TRBV3-1 (or the pseudogene TRBV3-2) and TRBJ1-2; weak D call: TRBD1 (5 bases). Looked up from germline, CDR1 is LGHDT and CDR2 is YNNKEL (reference sequence). Between the trimmed V and J ends, which lost 0 bases and 4 bases, there was a span of 12 bases. CDR3 length: 15 amino acids. The CDR3 DNA is TGTGCCAGCAGCCAAGATCCTAGGGGTCTCTATGGCTACACCTTC. Residues: CASSQDPRGLYGYTF.

This chain uses TRBV18 with TRBJ2-7, with 9 bases lining up with TRBD1. Germline assignment: CDR1 KGHSH and CDR2 LQKENI. After removal of 6 bases from V and 5 bases from J, the junction contained 5 bases not matched to a gene. The CDR3 runs to 13 residues. CDR3 amino acids: CASSRDRENEQYF. For the CDR3, the DNA is TGTGCCAGCTCGCGGGACAGGGAAAACGAGCAGTACTTC.

This sequence joins TRBV11-2 and TRBJ1-3; tentative D call: TRBD1 (5 bases). In germline, CDR1 is SGHAT, CDR2 FQNNGV. With 8 bases removed from V and 1 base from J, the gap between germline ends came to 12 bases. CDR3 length equals 14 residues. The CDR3, as DNA: TGTGCCAGCTTGGGGGGGAAATCTGGAAACACCATATATTTT. Translating it yields CASLGGKSGNTIYF.

V and J are TRBV19 and TRBJ1-5, with 7 bases fitting TRBD1. Germline V gene sequence: CDR1 LNHDA, CDR2 SQIVND (reference sequence). This CDR3 has 16 residues. The V and J ends lost 0 bases and 3 bases, in that order; junction bases with no gene match: 5. The CDR3 is CASSIESTGPNQPQHF. The CDR3 nucleotides are TGTGCCAGTAGTATAGAATCGACAGGGCCCAATCAGCCCCAGCATTTT.

The genes are TRBV2 and TRBJ2-3; maybe TRBD1 (6 bases). Between the trimmed V and J ends, which lost 7 bases and 4 bases, there was a span of 9 bases. The CDR3 runs to 12 residues. Germline CDR1 reads SNHLY; CDR2 reads FYNNEI. This chain's CDR3 is CASNGGPDTQYF. The CDR3 nucleotides read TGTGCCAGCAATGGGGGCCCAGATACGCAGTATTTT.

DNA of the CDR3: TGTGCCAGCATGGTTGGACAGTTGGGTACCAATGAGCAGTTCTTC. Its protein is CASMVGQLGTNEQFF. The genes are TRBV6-5 and TRBJ2-1, with D tentatively TRBD1 (6 bases). V lost 7 bases and J 6 bases, leaving 19 bases between the germline ends. Germline loops: CDR1 MNHEY, CDR2 SVGAGI. The CDR3 contains 15 residues.

The CDR3 protein is CASSDGGNTEAFF. The CDR3, as DNA: TGCGCCAGCAGTGACGGGGGGAACACTGAAGCTTTCTTT. The chain uses TRBV10-2 and TRBJ1-1, with D possibly being TRBD1 (5 bases). Germline V CDR1 and CDR2: WSHSY, SAAADI. This CDR3 spans 13 amino acids. Trimming shortened V by 3 bases and J by 1 base, and 6 bases separated the two germline ends.

The V gene is TRBV9, the J gene TRBJ2-3, with D unclear. The CDR3 contains 15 residues. In germline, CDR1 is SGDLS, CDR2 YYNGEE. The V gene lost 4 bases and the J gene lost 5 bases, with 17 bases spanning the gap. CDR3 nucleotides: TGTGCCAGCAGCCCCCCGCTTGAGGAAGGAGATACGCAGTATTTT. This encodes CASSPPLEEGDTQYF.

The genes are TRBV19 and TRBJ1-1, with 8 bases that match TRBD1. V was pared by 0 bases and J by 3 bases, with 3 bases of the junction left unmatched. From germline, CDR1 is LNHDA and CDR2 SQIVND (reference sequence). This CDR3 comprises 15 residues. Here the CDR3 DNA reads TGTGCCAGTAGTATAGAAAGGACAGGGCACACTGAAGCTTTCTTT. Translation gives CASSIERTGHTEAFF.

The count of this clone is one. This chain connects TRBV5-1 to TRBJ1-2, with 8 bases that match TRBD1. This CDR3 has 16 amino acids. Looked up from germline, CDR1 is SGHRS and CDR2 is YFSETQ. The V and J ends lost 1 base and 4 bases, in that order; junction bases with no gene match: 9. CDR3 nucleotide sequence: TGCGCCAGCAGCTTGAGCGGACAGGGTTTCGGCTATGGCTACACCTTC. Residues: CASSLSGQGFGYGYTF.

The V call is TRBV4-1, the J call TRBJ1-5; D unclear. CDR1 and CDR2 (germline): MGHRA, YSYEKL. Trimming took off 8 bases at V and 3 bases at J, with 17 bases between the two ends. CDR3 length: 15 residues. In nucleotides, the CDR3 is TGCGCCAGCTCCCCCAGGTTCGACACCAATCAGCCCCAGCATTTT. Its translation is CASSPRFDTNQPQHF.

The CDR3 sequence is CASNRQGKDTEAFF. The CDR3 DNA reads as TGTGCCAGCAACCGACAGGGGAAGGACACTGAAGCTTTCTTT. The chain joins TRBV2 to TRBJ1-1, with 8 bases fitting TRBD1. The length of the CDR3 is 14 residues. Germline V gene data show CDR1 as SNHLY and CDR2 as FYNNEI. V lost 7 bases and J lost 3; bases outside the gene matches: 7.

With regard to this clone: The junction and the germline gene differ at one end; a read error may be behind it. The chain employs TRBV7-3 and TRBJ2-1; 12 bases fit TRBD2. CDR3 length: 16 amino acids. Germline lookup yields CDR1 SGHTA and CDR2 FQGTGA. Here the CDR3 DNA reads TGTGCCAGCAGCCTAACTAGCGGGGGGACCTACAATGAGCAGTTCTTC. The encoded protein is CASSLTSGGTYNEQFF.

The chain has TRBV13 and TRBJ1-4; D is perhaps TRBD1 (5 bases). The CDR3 loop spans 16 amino acids. The ends were cut back, 0 bases at V and 0 bases at J, with 8 bases in the middle. Germline CDR1 is PRHDT and CDR2 is FYEKMQ (reference sequence). The CDR3 sequence: CASSLGRAPTNEKLFF. In DNA, the CDR3 is TGTGCCAGCAGCTTAGGCAGGGCACCAACTAATGAAAAACTGTTTTTT. Based on the CDR3 plus reference TRBV13 and TRBJ1-4, the full variable domain is AAGVIQSPRHLIKEKRETATLKCYPIPRHDTVYWYQQGPGQDPQFLISFYEKMQSDKGSIPDRFSAQQFSDYHSELNMSSLELGDSALYFCASSLGRAPTNEKLFFGSGTQLSVL.

This chain connects TRBV2 to TRBJ1-2, with D hard to call. Looked up from germline, CDR1 is SNHLY and CDR2 is FYNNEI. The V and J ends lost 5 bases and 3 bases respectively, with 28 bases between them. The CDR3 has 19 residues. The CDR3 protein is CASSPSIYLRLEGDYGYTF. CDR3 in DNA: TGTGCCAGCAGTCCCTCTATATATCTTCGACTGGAAGGCGACTATGGCTACACCTTC.

The chain carries TRBV12-3 or TRBV12-4 and TRBJ2-1; 7 bases align to TRBD1. V shed 4 bases, J shed 6 bases, and the junction held 3 bases outside the gene matches. The CDR3 contains 13 residues. CDR3 amino acids: CASSSGQTNEQFF. The CDR3 nucleotides are TGTGCCAGCAGTTCGGGACAGACCAATGAGCAGTTCTTC.

The chain uses TRBV10-3 and TRBJ1-2; maybe TRBD1 (5 bases). The V and J ends lost 8 bases and 8 bases respectively, with 15 bases between them. This CDR3 comprises 12 residues. Germline assignment: CDR1 ENHRY and CDR2 SYGVKD. The CDR3 DNA is TGTGCCATCCTGGGACTTGGGCAGGGCTACACCTTC. Protein product: CAILGLGQGYTF.

This chain joins TRBV7-8 and TRBJ2-6; D is unresolved. The CDR3 contains 14 residues. In germline, CDR1 is SGHVS, CDR2 FQNEAQ. V was shortened by 8 bases and J by 0 bases, with 8 bases between the two germline ends. The CDR3 loop reads CASSTPSGANVLTF. The CDR3 DNA reads TGTGCCAGCTCTACCCCCTCTGGGGCCAACGTCCTGACTTTC.